This TCR beta chain is drawn from a study of cytomegalovirus exposure and HLA in healthy donors. General study findings and limits: Analyses of presence and absence presupposed an approximately uniform sequencing depth across donors. TRBV6-2, TRBV6-3 and other indistinguishable V segments were excluded.

This CDR3 comprises 15 residues. Germline values: CDR1 GTSNPN, CDR2 SVGIG (reference sequence). Trimming removed 1 base from V and 7 bases from J, with 19 bases in between. Regarding this clone: The antigen is undetermined.

The primer mix had 60 Vbeta and 13 Jbeta primers. Generated by immunoSEQ multiplex PCR, the TCRdb table keeps only in-frame clones and is missing some. Counted here are some 180,000 clones, around three quarters occurring once; the ten biggest clones make up under 2%. Sequenced input: PBMCs. The source is a woman aged 25-40 years in good health and CMV-seronegative. The genes are TRBV30 and TRBJ1-1, with D tentatively TRBD1 (5 bases). CDR3 residues: CAWSAKKIGHLEAFF. CDR3 bases: TGTGCCTGGAGTGCCAAAAAAATAGGACACCTTGAAGCTTTCTTT.